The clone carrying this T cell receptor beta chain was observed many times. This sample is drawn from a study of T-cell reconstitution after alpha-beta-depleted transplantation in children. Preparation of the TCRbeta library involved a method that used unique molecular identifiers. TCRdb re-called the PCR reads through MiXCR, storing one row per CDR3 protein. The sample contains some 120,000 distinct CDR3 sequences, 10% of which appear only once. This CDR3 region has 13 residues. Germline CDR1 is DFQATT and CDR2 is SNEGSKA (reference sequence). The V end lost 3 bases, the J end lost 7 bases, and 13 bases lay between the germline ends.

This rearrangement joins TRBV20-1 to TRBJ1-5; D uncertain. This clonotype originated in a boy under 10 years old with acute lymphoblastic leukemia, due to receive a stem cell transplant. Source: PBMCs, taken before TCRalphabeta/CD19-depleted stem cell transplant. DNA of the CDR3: TGCAGTGCTAGTGATGGGCTCCGGCAGCCCCAGCATTTT. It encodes CSASDGLRQPQHF.